These 12 T cell receptor beta chains came from one sample sequenced in a study of identical twins (dated by TCRdb to about 2016). The library was generated by 5' RACE. The run used an Illumina HiSeq 2000. The public reads were reanalyzed by TCRdb: fastp trimming at Q25, MiXCR alignment, in-frame beta chains only. Duplicate CDR3 protein sequences are folded into a single record with the most common DNA and genes. Within this sample are 500,000 or so distinct CDR3 sequences, with roughly a fifth of them counted one time only. 0.75% to 0.95% of the sample is taken by the ten largest. This sample also appeared in a second study, on T cells expressing NK-cell markers.

The sample comprised CD4+ T cells sorted from blood. The source of these receptors is a woman aged 18-30 years in good health.

Ten or more counts support this clonotype. The chain joins TRBV6-5 to TRBJ2-3; D remains unclear. This CDR3 has 17 amino acids. Looked up from germline, CDR1 is MNHEY and CDR2 is SVGAGI. Trimming pared 0 bases from V and 8 bases from J, leaving 21 bases between. The chain's CDR3 is CASSYSILGVSTGTQYF. CDR3 coding DNA: TGTGCCAGCAGTTACTCGATCTTAGGTGTATCGACGGGTACGCAGTATTTT.

V gene TRBV27 combines with J gene TRBJ1-2; D is unresolved. This CDR3 has 13 amino acids. Germline V lookup: CDR1 MNHEY, CDR2 SMNVEV (reference sequence). Trimming removed 7 bases at V and 8 bases at J, with 17 bases between. As DNA, the CDR3 is TGTGCCAGCAAAAGGCGGGTAGAGGAGGGCTACACCTTC. Protein sequence: CASKRRVEEGYTF.

The chain recombines TRBV5-5 with TRBJ2-2, with D hard to call. The CDR3 extends over 13 amino acids. The germline CDR1 and CDR2 sequences are SGHKS and YYEKEE (reference sequence). Between the trimmed V and J ends, which lost 0 bases and 6 bases, there was a span of 6 bases. Written as DNA, the CDR3 is TGTGCCAGCAGCTTGGGATGGGCCGGGGAGCTGTTTTTT. It is translated as CASSLGWAGELFF.

The chain uses TRBV5-5 and TRBJ2-2; 7 bases are a match to TRBD2. CDR1 and CDR2 from the germline V gene are SGHKS and YYEKEE (reference sequence). The V segment lost 4 bases and the J segment 7 bases; nucleotides outside the gene matches: 13. The CDR3 runs 16 residues. The CDR3 here is CASSVFWSGGSGELFF. DNA of the CDR3: TGTGCCAGCAGCGTGTTTTGGTCGGGCGGGAGCGGGGAGCTGTTTTTT. Variable domain in full (rest from reference TRBV5-5 and TRBJ2-2): DAGVTQSPTHLIKTRGQQVTLRCSPISGHKSVSWYQQVLGQGPQFIFQYYEKEERGRGNFPDRFSARQFPNYSSELNVNALLLGDSALYLCASSVFWSGGSGELFFGEGSRLTVL.

The chain uses TRBV4-2 and TRBJ1-6; D gene uncertain. The germline V and J ends were trimmed by 2 bases and 5 bases, with 13 bases remaining between them. CDR1 and CDR2 from the germline V gene are LGHNA and YNFKEQ. The CDR3 is 16 amino acids. The CDR3, as DNA: TGTGCCAGCAGCCAAATTGCGGGTCCCAATAATTCACCCCTCCACTTT. It yields the protein CASSQIAGPNNSPLHF.

The chain has TRBV12-3 or TRBV12-4 and TRBJ2-4; D possibly corresponds to TRBD1 (5 bases). The CDR3 covers 15 residues. Trimming removed 5 bases from V and 0 bases from J, with 11 bases in between. CDR3 in DNA: TGTGCCAGCAGTCCGGACACGCTAGCCAAAAACATTCAGTACTTC. Its protein is CASSPDTLAKNIQYF.

This chain joins TRBV18 and TRBJ1-5; weak D call: TRBD1 (6 bases). V was clipped by 1 base and J by 5 bases, with 12 bases between them. The germline gives CDR1 KGHSH, CDR2 LQKENI. The CDR3 runs to 15 residues. CDR3 residues: CASSPLSGVDQPQHF. The CDR3 DNA reads TGTGCCAGCTCACCACTGTCAGGGGTGGATCAGCCCCAGCATTTT.

This clonotype has ten or more counts. The V and J genes are TRBV5-1 and TRBJ2-7, with 7 bases that match TRBD1. The CDR3 covers 14 residues. The V segment lost 2 bases and the J segment 2 bases; nucleotides outside the gene matches: 4. CDR1 SGHRS and CDR2 YFSETQ come from the germline V gene. CDR3 amino acids: CASSLQGIPYEQYF. As DNA, the CDR3 is TGCGCCAGCAGCTTACAGGGGATACCCTACGAGCAGTACTTC.

The gene calls are TRBV6-1 and TRBJ1-1, with D unclear. From germline, CDR1 is MNHNS and CDR2 SASEGT. The CDR3 covers 15 residues. Trimming removed 4 bases from V and 1 base from J, with 13 bases in between. CDR3 nucleotide sequence: TGTGCCAGCAGTGGCTTCAACTCAGGGAACACTGAAGCTTTCTTT. Translated, it gives CASSGFNSGNTEAFF.

This chain connects TRBV5-6 to TRBJ2-7, with 11 bases matching TRBD2. V dropped 0 bases and J dropped 1; count of bases not matched to a gene: 6. This CDR3 is 17 amino acids long. CDR1 is SGHDT, CDR2 YYEEEE, per germline. The CDR3 bases are TGTGCCAGCAGCTTGGTCCTGACTAGCGGGGTGTCCTACGAGCAGTACTTC. Translated: CASSLVLTSGVSYEQYF. The full variable domain, in which reference TRBV5-6 and TRBJ2-7 provide the parts outside the CDR3, is DAGVTQSPTHLIKTRGQQVTLRCSPKSGHDTVSWYQQALGQGPQFIFQYYEEEERQRGNFPDRFSGHQFPNYSSELNVNALLLGDSALYLCASSLVLTSGVSYEQYFGPGTRLTVT.

This clonotype occurred a few times. V gene TRBV20-1 combines with J gene TRBJ2-6, with D possibly TRBD1 on 5 matching bases. The V gene lost 0 bases and the J gene lost 0 bases, with 6 bases spanning the gap. CDR3 length: 15 residues. Germline-derived CDR1 and CDR2 are DFQATT and SNEGSKA (reference sequence). In DNA form, the CDR3 reads TGCAGTGCTAGAGATGGGGCCTCTGGGGCCAACGTCCTGACTTTC. Protein product: CSARDGASGANVLTF.

J is TRBJ1-1 and V is TRBV27; D is unclear. V was trimmed by 2 bases and J by 1 base, leaving 14 bases between them. In germline, CDR1 is MNHEY, CDR2 SMNVEV (reference sequence). CDR3 length equals 16 residues. CDR3 DNA: TGTGCCAGCAGTTTAATAAGTGGGAGGCGGAACACTGAAGCTTTCTTT. Amino acids: CASSLISGRRNTEAFF.